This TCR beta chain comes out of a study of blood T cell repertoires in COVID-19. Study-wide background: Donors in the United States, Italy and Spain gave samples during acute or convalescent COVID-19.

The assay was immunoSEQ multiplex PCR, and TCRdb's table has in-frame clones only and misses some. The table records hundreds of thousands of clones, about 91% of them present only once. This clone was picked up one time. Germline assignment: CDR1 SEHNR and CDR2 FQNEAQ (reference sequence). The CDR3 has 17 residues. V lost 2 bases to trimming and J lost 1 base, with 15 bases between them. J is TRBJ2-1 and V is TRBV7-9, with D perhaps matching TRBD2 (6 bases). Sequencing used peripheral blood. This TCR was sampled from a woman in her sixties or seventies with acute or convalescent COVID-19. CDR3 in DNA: TGTGCCAGCAGCTTATCCGATTGGGACTTATCCTACAATGAGCAGTTCTTC. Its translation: CASSLSDWDLSYNEQFF.